Presented here are 32 T cell receptor beta chains from one specimen sequenced in a study of blood T cell repertoires in COVID-19. This table comes from immunoSEQ multiplex PCR, and its TCRdb copy is limited to in-frame clones, with some not included. Among under 250,000 clones listed, around 80% were seen once. Sequencing was done on a sample of peripheral blood. These receptors all stem from a human donor in a cohort sampled during active COVID-19.

The table lists this clone with many counts. This rearrangement joins TRBV15 to TRBJ1-5; weak D call: TRBD1 (5 bases). Trimming cost V 0 bases and J 1 base, with 13 bases left between them. The length of the CDR3 is 17 residues. CDR1 is LNHNV, CDR2 YYDKDF, per germline (reference sequence). CDR3: CATSRESAGWSNQPQHF. In DNA form, the CDR3 reads TGTGCCACCAGCAGAGAAAGTGCAGGGTGGAGCAATCAGCCCCAGCATTTT.

The chain couples TRBV7-6 to TRBJ2-3, with TRBD2 as a possible D gene (6 bases). The germline gives CDR1 SGHVS, CDR2 FNYEAQ. This CDR3 contains 17 residues. Trimming stripped 1 base from V and 1 base from J, with 15 bases between. The CDR3 coding sequence is TGTGCCAGCAGCTTAGGGGTGGCGGGGCTCGGCACAGATACGCAGTATTTT. This gives the protein CASSLGVAGLGTDTQYF.

The chain is built from TRBV19 and TRBJ2-3; 16 bases agree with TRBD2. With 2 bases clipped from V and 9 bases from J, the junction kept 11 bases outside the gene matches. This CDR3 has 18 residues. In germline, CDR1 is LNHDA, CDR2 SQIVND (reference sequence). CDR3 in amino acids: CASSIRGLAGGPVGTQYF. The CDR3 DNA is TGTGCCAGTAGTATACGGGGACTAGCGGGAGGGCCAGTAGGGACGCAGTATTTT.

The chain joins TRBV5-1 to TRBJ1-1, with 12 positions matching TRBD1. The germline V gene encodes CDR1 SGHRS and CDR2 YFSETQ. The length of the CDR3 is 16 residues. V lost 4 bases and J lost 6; bases outside the gene matches: 10. CDR3 DNA sequence: TGCGCCAGCAGCCCGGGACAGGGGGCGGAAAGGGCTGAAGCTTTCTTT. This sequence encodes CASSPGQGAERAEAFF.

In DNA form, the CDR3 reads TGTGCCAGCAGTTCAGGACAGTCCGGGGACTATGGCTACACCTTC. Translated: CASSSGQSGDYGYTF. This chain connects TRBV28 to TRBJ1-2, with a possible D match to TRBD1 (6 bases). There are 15 residues in the CDR3. V was pared by 4 bases and J by 3 bases, with 15 bases between. CDR1 and CDR2 from the germline V gene are MDHEN and SYDVKM.

This clone was found a few times. The gene calls are TRBV11-2 and TRBJ2-1, with 8 bases aligning to TRBD1. Germline values: CDR1 SGHAT, CDR2 FQNNGV. The CDR3 is made up of 15 amino acids. Trimming took 4 bases from V and 4 from J; bases not matched to a gene: 6. DNA for the CDR3: TGTGCCAGCAGCTCTGGGGACAGGCAGTACAATGAGCAGTTCTTC. This sequence encodes CASSSGDRQYNEQFF.

The chain uses TRBV7-9 and TRBJ1-6; TRBD1 aligns across 11 bases. Germline trimming cut 3 bases from V and 10 bases from J; bases unmatched to any gene: 5. Germline V gives CDR1 SEHNR, CDR2 FQNEAQ (reference sequence). The CDR3 sequence is 15 residues long. CDR3 residues: CASSFGQGASSPLHF. CDR3 coding DNA: TGTGCCAGCAGCTTTGGACAGGGGGCAAGCTCACCCCTCCACTTT. The full variable domain, its missing parts supplied by reference TRBV7-9 and TRBJ1-6, is DTGVSQNPRHKITKRGQNVTFRCDPISEHNRLYWYRQTLGQGPEFLTYFQNEAQLEKSRLLSDRFSAERPKGSFSTLEIQRTEQGDSAMYLCASSFGQGASSPLHFGNGTRLTVT.

This clone was observed a few times. The genes are TRBV12-5 and TRBJ1-2; no definite D call. The CDR3 runs to 14 residues. CDR1 and CDR2 from the germline V gene are LGHNT and FRNRAP. The ends were cut back, 7 bases at V and 4 bases at J, with 16 bases in the middle. CDR3 coding DNA: TGTGCTAGTGCCTCCCCCGGCAGGCCCTATGGCTACACCTTC. It yields the protein CASASPGRPYGYTF.

The chain employs TRBV6-1 and TRBJ2-2; D not certain. CDR3 length: 17 amino acids. With 4 bases removed from V and 3 bases from J, the gap between germline ends came to 18 bases. The germline V gene encodes CDR1 MNHNS and CDR2 SASEGT. CDR3 loop: CASSGYQQSRDTGELFF. For the CDR3, the DNA is TGTGCCAGCAGTGGCTATCAACAATCCCGGGACACCGGGGAGCTGTTTTTT.

The rearrangement joins TRBV4-1 to TRBJ1-6; perhaps TRBD1 as D (6 bases). CDR1 and CDR2 from the germline V gene are MGHRA and YSYEKL. The CDR3 extends over 15 amino acids. V lost 6 bases, J lost 3 bases, and 12 bases lay in between. The CDR3 nucleotides read TGCGCCAGCAGTAAAACAGGGCTCTATAATTCACCCCTCCACTTT. Amino acids: CASSKTGLYNSPLHF.

The chain uses TRBV10-3 and TRBJ2-5; 9 bases align to TRBD2. Germline-derived CDR1 and CDR2 are ENHRY and SYGVKD. There are 14 residues in the CDR3. Germline trimming cut 6 bases from V and 3 bases from J; bases unmatched to any gene: 5. CDR3 coding DNA: TGTGCCATCAGGGAGACTAGCGGCAAAGAGACCCAGTACTTC. Its translation is CAIRETSGKETQYF.

This rearrangement joins TRBV7-9 to TRBJ2-3; 10 bases align to TRBD2. The germline V gene has CDR1 SEHNR and CDR2 FQNEAQ (reference sequence). CDR3 length equals 15 residues. V was clipped by 5 bases and J by 3 bases; unmatched bases: 5. CDR3 region: CASSNPSGRTDTQYF. In DNA, the CDR3 is TGTGCCAGCAGCAACCCTAGCGGGAGAACAGATACGCAGTATTTT.

The chain has TRBV7-3 and TRBJ2-2, with D hard to call. The CDR3 is made up of 16 amino acids. Germline V lookup: CDR1 SGHTA, CDR2 FQGTGA. Trimming pared 2 bases from V and 3 bases from J, leaving 13 bases between. This CDR3 is CASSLFHYTDTGELFF. CDR3 DNA sequence: TGTGCCAGCAGCTTATTCCACTATACGGACACCGGGGAGCTGTTTTTT.

The chain links TRBV7-2 to TRBJ2-1; perhaps TRBD2 as D (6 bases). V was shortened by 2 bases and J by 7 bases, with 12 bases between the two germline ends. The germline V gene has CDR1 SGHTA and CDR2 FQGNSA. The CDR3 runs 14 residues. DNA of the CDR3: TGTGCCAGCAGCTTACCTAGCGATAGGAATGAGCAGTTCTTC. It yields the protein CASSLPSDRNEQFF.

The chain combines TRBV5-1 with TRBJ2-7, with D uncertain. The CDR3 is 14 residues long. V lost 4 bases, J lost 0 bases, and 11 bases lay in between. The germline CDR1 and CDR2 sequences are SGHRS and YFSETQ. The CDR3 coding sequence is TGCGCCAGCAGCACCCAGACATCCTCCTACGAGCAGTACTTC. This codes for CASSTQTSSYEQYF.

This chain joins TRBV3-1 (or the pseudogene TRBV3-2) and TRBJ2-1; 13 bases are a match to TRBD2. In germline, CDR1 is LGHDT, CDR2 YNNKEL (reference sequence). The CDR3 length is 17 residues. V lost 3 bases and J lost 8; bases outside the gene matches: 10. The CDR3 DNA is TGTGCCAGCAGCCATCCCTCAACTAGCGGGAGGGCCTATGAGCAGTTCTTC. Protein sequence: CASSHPSTSGRAYEQFF.

This clone was counted a single time. V gene TRBV5-1 combines with J gene TRBJ2-2; D may be TRBD1 (6 bases). The CDR3 spans 14 residues. Per germline, CDR1 SGHRS and CDR2 YFSETQ. V lost 4 bases and J lost 0, with 7 bases in between. DNA for the CDR3: TGCGCCAGCAGCCGGACAGCGAACACCGGGGAGCTGTTTTTT. It codes for CASSRTANTGELFF. Full variable domain (rest looked up from reference TRBV5-1 and TRBJ2-2): KAGVTQTPRYLIKTRGQQVTLSCSPISGHRSVSWYQQTPGQGLQFLFEYFSETQRNKGNFPGRFSGRQFSNSRSEMNVSTLELGDSALYLCASSRTANTGELFFGEGSRLTVL.

This chain uses TRBV10-3 with TRBJ2-1; 14 bases are shared with TRBD2. Unmatched junction bases numbered 3, after V lost 2 bases and J lost 9 bases. This CDR3 has 15 residues. Germline-derived CDR1 and CDR2 are ENHRY and SYGVKD. The CDR3 protein is CAISEGTSGRGEQFF. The CDR3 DNA follows: TGTGCCATCAGTGAGGGGACTAGCGGGAGAGGTGAGCAGTTCTTC.

The chain couples TRBV11-2 to TRBJ1-4; weak D call: TRBD1 (6 bases). The CDR3 consists of 14 residues. Trimming removed 5 bases from V and 6 bases from J, with 13 bases in between. Germline CDR1 and CDR2: SGHAT and FQNNGV. The CDR3 sequence: CASSRTAGYEKLFF. The CDR3 coding sequence is TGTGCCAGCAGCCGGACAGCTGGGTATGAAAAACTGTTTTTT.

The chain combines TRBV3-1 (or the pseudogene TRBV3-2) with TRBJ1-5; possibly TRBD1 for D (5 bases). Trimming left V 0 bases short and J 5 bases short, with 5 bases between. The CDR3 loop spans 13 amino acids. CDR1 is LGHDT, CDR2 YNNKEL, per germline (reference sequence). The CDR3 DNA sequence: TGTGCCAGCAGCCAAGACAGGGATCAGCCCCAGCATTTT. Translated: CASSQDRDQPQHF.

V and J are TRBV19 and TRBJ2-5, with TRBD2 matching 11 bases. The CDR3 is made up of 13 amino acids. In germline, CDR1 is LNHDA, CDR2 SQIVND (reference sequence). V was clipped by 8 bases and J by 2 bases; unmatched bases: 1. CDR3 sequence reads: CASRTSGQETQYF. CDR3 DNA sequence: TGTGCCAGTCGGACTAGCGGGCAAGAGACCCAGTACTTC.

The rearrangement joins TRBV21-1 to TRBJ2-1; the listed D gene, TRBD1, was not tested against the DNA. TRBV21-1 is given as a pseudogene. The CDR3 has 13 amino acids. DNA for the CDR3: TGTGCCAGCAGCAGAGACACCAACAATGAGCAGTTCTTC. It is translated as CASSRDTNNEQFF.

The chain links TRBV11-3 to TRBJ2-1; D ambiguous. CDR1 SGHNT and CDR2 YENEEA come from the germline V gene. CDR3 length: 14 amino acids. Trimming removed 4 bases from V and 6 bases from J, with 13 bases in between. The CDR3 region has the DNA TGTGCCAGCAGCTCGCCCCTTAGTCGCAATGAGCAGTTCTTC. Residues: CASSSPLSRNEQFF.

This chain joins TRBV6-5 and TRBJ2-1, with D possibly TRBD2 on 5 matching bases. The CDR3 totals 15 residues. Germline-derived CDR1 and CDR2 are MNHEY and SVGAGI. V was shortened by 5 bases and J by 7 bases, with 18 bases between the two germline ends. The CDR3 region has the DNA TGTGCCAGCAGTCCCCGCTCGTCGGGGTTTAATGAGCAGTTCTTC. This translates into CASSPRSSGFNEQFF.

CDR3: CASSDHTGENTEAFF. DNA of the CDR3: TGTGCCAGCAGTGACCATACAGGGGAGAACACTGAAGCTTTCTTT. V usage is TRBV6-1 and J usage is TRBJ1-1; 7 bases map to TRBD1. Germline CDR1 MNHNS, CDR2 SASEGT. This CDR3 is built from 15 residues. V lost 3 bases, J lost 1 base, and 5 bases stayed unmatched.

About this clone: At one of its ends the junction is not consistent with the germline gene, which may arise from a read error. The V call is TRBV19, the J call TRBJ2-1; 9 nucleotides align to TRBD2. Germline lookup yields CDR1 LNHDA and CDR2 SQIVND (reference sequence). The CDR3 has 16 amino acids. CDR3 residues: CASSIGGSGRAREQFF. The CDR3 DNA reads TGTGCCAGTAGTATAGGAGGTAGCGGGAGAGCACGGGAGCAATTCTTC. The full variable domain, its missing parts supplied by reference TRBV19 and TRBJ2-1, is DGGITQSPKYLFRKEGQNVTLSCEQNLNHDAMYWYRQDPGQGLRLIYYSQIVNDFQKGDIAEGYSVSREKKESFPLTVTSAQKNPTAFYLCASSIGGSGRAREQFFGPGTRLTVL.

This clone has a single count. V usage is TRBV5-5 and J usage is TRBJ1-5, with D possibly matching TRBD1 (5 bases). This CDR3 comprises 15 residues. Germline values: CDR1 SGHKS, CDR2 YYEKEE (reference sequence). Between the trimmed V and J ends, which lost 2 bases and 5 bases, there was a span of 14 bases. The CDR3 spells CASSLGQGRDQPQHF. DNA for the CDR3: TGTGCCAGCAGCTTAGGCCAGGGCAGAGATCAGCCCCAGCATTTT.

The genes are TRBV10-3 and TRBJ1-5, with a possible D match to TRBD1 (6 bases). The CDR3 has 14 amino acids. In germline, CDR1 is ENHRY, CDR2 SYGVKD. V dropped 0 bases and J dropped 7 bases, with 10 bases sitting between them. This CDR3 reads CAISESGGHQPQHF. CDR3 coding DNA: TGTGCCATCAGTGAGTCAGGGGGTCACCAGCCCCAGCATTTT.

The chain employs TRBV5-6 and TRBJ2-5, with 7 bases lining up with TRBD2. The CDR3 runs to 16 residues. Germline CDR1 SGHDT, CDR2 YYEEEE. The ends lost 6 bases at V and 5 bases at J; junction bases unmatched: 16. DNA for the CDR3: TGTGCCAGCATCACAAGTTTGGGGACTACTGGGGAGACCCAGTACTTC. This encodes CASITSLGTTGETQYF.

This clone was picked up a small number of times. V usage is TRBV7-9 and J usage is TRBJ2-1; D is possibly TRBD2 (5 bases). V dropped 3 bases and J dropped 8 bases, with 17 bases sitting between them. The CDR3 consists of 15 residues. Germline values: CDR1 SEHNR, CDR2 FQNEAQ (reference sequence). This chain's CDR3 is CASSLLLATRDEQFF. CDR3 bases: TGTGCCAGCAGCTTGTTGCTAGCTACGAGGGATGAGCAGTTCTTC.

The count of this clone is one. The V gene is TRBV5-6, the J gene TRBJ2-5, with D possibly being TRBD2 (5 bases). The V and J ends lost 4 bases and 5 bases respectively, with 12 bases between them. This CDR3 has 13 residues. The germline CDR1 and CDR2 sequences are SGHDT and YYEEEE. CDR3 in DNA: TGTGCCAGCAGCCCGGCGGGCGTGGAGACCCAGTACTTC. It is translated as CASSPAGVETQYF.

This sequence joins TRBV14 and TRBJ2-5, with D possibly TRBD2 on 6 matching bases. V lost 4 bases, J lost 1 base, and 10 bases lay in between. The CDR3 has 14 residues. CDR1 and CDR2 (germline): SGHDN, FVKESK. The CDR3 region is CASSPGDFQETQYF. The DNA for the CDR3 is TGTGCCAGCAGCCCCGGGGACTTCCAAGAGACCCAGTACTTC.